One sample yielded the 9 T cell receptor beta chains listed below, sequenced in a study of T cell repertoires in cytomegalovirus infection. These receptors' antigens are unknown. TCRdb itself ran the reads through MiXCR, one entry per CDR3 protein. Of fewer than 1,000,000 distinct CDR3 sequences in the sample, about 33% were seen once. Here the sequenced sample was cultured CD8+ T cells from PBMCs, taken from culture after CMV antigen stimulation. The receptors were sampled from a human donor in good health (CMV status not recorded). Some clones in this sample may be carry-over from other donors' samples.

In this sample, this clonotype turned up a few times. The J gene is TRBJ2-1, the V gene TRBV6-1; TRBD2 matches at 13 bases. This CDR3 spans 17 amino acids. The trim removed 6 bases at V and 2 bases at J, leaving 7 bases unmatched. Germline CDR1 reads MNHNS; CDR2 reads SASEGT. Here the CDR3 reads CASSRLAGGPTYNEQFF. CDR3 in DNA: TGTGCCAGCAGCAGACTAGCGGGGGGCCCCACCTACAATGAGCAGTTCTTC.

The chain joins TRBV19 to TRBJ2-1, with TRBD2 identical over 7 bases. V lost 5 bases and J lost 10; bases outside the gene matches: 11. CDR1 is LNHDA and CDR2 is SQIVND in the germline V gene (reference sequence). The CDR3 extends over 14 amino acids. The CDR3 spells CASSPPKWRGEQFF. In DNA form, the CDR3 reads TGTGCCAGTAGTCCACCCAAGTGGCGGGGGGAGCAGTTCTTC.

V usage is TRBV28 and J usage is TRBJ2-3, with D perhaps matching TRBD2 (6 bases). This CDR3 comprises 17 residues. The germline CDR1 and CDR2 sequences are MDHEN and SYDVKM. The V and J ends lost 4 bases and 0 bases respectively, with 17 bases between them. The CDR3 region is CASSSLRRDSSTDTQYF. CDR3 in DNA: TGTGCCAGCAGTTCCTTACGCAGGGACTCTAGCACAGATACGCAGTATTTT.

J is TRBJ2-7 and V is TRBV5-6, with TRBD2 as a possible D gene (6 bases). Germline V gene sequence: CDR1 SGHDT, CDR2 YYEEEE. The CDR3 has 14 amino acids. V was pared by 0 bases and J by 3 bases, with 10 bases between. The CDR3 region has the DNA TGTGCCAGCAGCTTGGGGGCGGGATACTACGAGCAGTACGTC. It specifies CASSLGAGYYEQYV.

This clonotype was observed a handful of times. The rearrangement uses TRBV7-9 and TRBJ2-1, with D possibly being TRBD1 or TRBD2 (5 bases each). Germline assignment: CDR1 SEHNR and CDR2 FQNEAQ (reference sequence). The CDR3 contains 17 residues. V lost 4 bases to trimming and J lost 5 bases, with 21 bases between them. In nucleotides, the CDR3 is TGTGCCAGCAGCTCACCTGACCGGGACCAGCACGACAATGAGCAGTTCTTC. It codes for CASSSPDRDQHDNEQFF.

This clonotype was picked up a small number of times. This chain connects TRBV25-1 to TRBJ2-7; either TRBD1 or TRBD2 may fit D (5 bases each). The CDR3 covers 13 residues. Germline V gene sequence: CDR1 MGHDK, CDR2 SYGVNS. Trimming pared 3 bases from V and 4 bases from J, leaving 10 bases between. CDR3 coding DNA: TGTGCCAGCAGTGAGACTACAGGTTACGAGCAGTACGTC. This gives the protein CASSETTGYEQYV.

The chain has TRBV5-5 and TRBJ2-5, with 7 bases identical to TRBD1. Trimming cost V 0 bases and J 4 bases; bases outside gene matches: 6. Germline CDR1 SGHKS, CDR2 YYEKEE (reference sequence). The CDR3 runs 15 residues. CDR3 in DNA: TGTGCCAGCAGCTTGGAGGGGGCTCGTCCAGAGACCCAGTACTTC. This translates into CASSLEGARPETQYF.

The chain carries TRBV6-1 and TRBJ2-1; the match to TRBD2 covers 11 bases. Germline loops: CDR1 MNHNS, CDR2 SASEGT. The ends lost 7 bases at V and 8 bases at J; junction bases unmatched: 7. This CDR3 is built from 14 residues. The CDR3 protein is CASKELAGVDEQFF. CDR3 DNA sequence: TGTGCCAGCAAGGAACTAGCGGGGGTGGATGAGCAGTTCTTC.

CDR3 sequence (DNA): TGTGCCAGCAGTGAAGTTGGACAACATCAGCCCCAGCATTTT. Protein product: CASSEVGQHQPQHF. This chain uses TRBV6-1 with TRBJ1-5; tentatively, D is TRBD1 (5 bases). Germline CDR1 MNHNS, CDR2 SASEGT. CDR3 length equals 14 residues. V lost 1 base, J lost 5 bases, and 9 bases lay in between.